What follows describes a single T cell receptor beta chain. The sample belongs to a study of shared clonotypes between healthy human individuals. Libraries were prepared by immunoSEQ multiplex PCR; TCRdb keeps only in-frame clonotypes and omits some of them. The top ten clones hold about 12% of a sample with about 560,000 clones, 70% to 80% of them seen once. What was sequenced was PBMCs. This receptor was taken from a woman aged 40 to 49 in good health. Some clones in this sample may be carry-over from other donors' samples.

The DNA for the CDR3 is TGTGCCAGCAGCTCGGGACAGGGTCTAAACTATGGCTACACCTTC. Translating gives CASSSGQGLNYGYTF. This sequence joins TRBV7-6 and TRBJ1-2; 9 bases map to TRBD1. Germline CDR1 reads SGHVS; CDR2 reads FNYEAQ. The CDR3 covers 15 residues. With V trimmed by 4 bases and J by 2 bases, 5 bases remained unmatched.